Described below is a single T cell receptor beta chain sequence and its context. Methods used by the authors: Reference gene primer amplification yielded estimated nucleated cell counts. The data were produced by immunoSEQ multiplex PCR, yet TCRdb's version contains in-frame clones alone and is incomplete. Clone size and V and J calls were adopted from that table, with D and trimming inferred from the DNA. Found here are about 270,000 clones, 91% of them singletons; the top ten hold less than 3.5%. This entry belongs to a study of blood T cell repertoires in COVID-19. Study overall: Nucleic acid was either cDNA or gDNA, and it came from T cells, B-cell-depleted T cells, or PBMCs.

Germline CDR1 reads SEHNR; CDR2 reads FQNEAQ (reference sequence). CDR3 length: 13 amino acids. V was cut by 3 bases and J by 4 bases, with 10 bases left in between. Clinical history reported by participants formed the basis on which cohorts were assigned. The gene calls are TRBV7-9 and TRBJ2-7; tentative D call: TRBD1 (6 bases). Sequencing input: PBMCs or T cells enriched from blood (not recorded which). The sequence came from a man aged 35-49 years who had been exposed to COVID-19. Here the CDR3 reads CASSLDSRYEQYF. For the CDR3, the DNA is TGTGCCAGCAGCTTGGACAGTAGGTACGAGCAGTACTTC. Filled out from reference TRBV7-9 and TRBJ2-7, the complete variable domain reads DTGVSQNPRHKITKRGQNVTFRCDPISEHNRLYWYRQTLGQGPEFLTYFQNEAQLEKSRLLSDRFSAERPKGSFSTLEIQRTEQGDSAMYLCASSLDSRYEQYFGPGTRLTVT.